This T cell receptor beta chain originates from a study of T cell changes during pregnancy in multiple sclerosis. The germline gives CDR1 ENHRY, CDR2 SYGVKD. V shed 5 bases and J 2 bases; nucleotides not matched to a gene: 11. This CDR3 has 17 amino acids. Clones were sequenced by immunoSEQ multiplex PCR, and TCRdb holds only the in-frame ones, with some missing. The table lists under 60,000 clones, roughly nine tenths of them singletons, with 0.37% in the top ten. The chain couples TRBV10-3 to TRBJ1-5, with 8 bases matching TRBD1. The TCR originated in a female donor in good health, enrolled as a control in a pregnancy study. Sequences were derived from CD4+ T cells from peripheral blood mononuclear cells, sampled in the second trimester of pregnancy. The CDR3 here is CAISTSDRGSGNQPQHF. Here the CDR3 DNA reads TGTGCCATCAGTACCAGTGACAGGGGAAGCGGCAATCAGCCCCAGCATTTT.